These 19 T cell receptor delta chains were sequenced from one sample in a study of γδ T cells in repeated Plasmodium falciparum infection. Vgamma9/Vdelta2+ and Vdelta2-negative gammadelta T cells were flow-sorted from PBMC for bulk sequencing. TCRdb redid clone calling on the multiplex PCR reads using CATT. The sample lists more than 70,000 delta-chain clones, 0.75% to 1% occurring once. The sample consisted of gamma-delta T cells from blood. Every receptor here comes from a pool of human donors (malaria-infected and uninfected, not separated).

Notes on this clone: The TCRdb protein comes from a much larger clone and disagrees with this DNA's translation at residue 6, likely due to a read error; the protein given here is derived from the DNA. The V gene is TRDV1, the J gene TRDJ1; 11 nucleotides line up with TRDD3. V trimming: 4 bases; J trimming: 0 bases; junction bases outside the gene matches: 10. This CDR3 region has 18 residues. Germline V gene lookup returns CDR1 TSWWSYY and CDR2 QGS. The CDR3, as DNA: TGTGCTCTTGGGGGGGTTTGGTACTGGGGGATAAACACCGATAAACTCATCTTT. It specifies CALGGVWYWGINTDKLIF.

This clone was counted ten times or more. TCRdb pairs this DNA with a much larger clone's protein that differs at residue 5, likely a read error; the protein shown was translated from the DNA. The J gene is TRDJ1, the V gene TRDV2; TRDD3 matches at 8 bases. TCRdb offers no J gene call, so here the DNA was matched to germline to obtain one. The V gene end was trimmed by 3 bases and the J gene end by 1 base; junction bases not matched to a gene: 12. CDR3 length: 17 residues. Looked up from germline, CDR1 is GEAIGNYY and CDR2 is EKD. CDR3 sequence: CACDAVTGGPPTDKLIF. The CDR3 DNA is TGTGCCTGTGACGCCGTGACTGGGGGCCCACCCACCGATAAACTCATCTTT.

The table lists this clone with many counts. A far larger clone is off by one base, so a read error is likely. The same CDR3 also results from other DNA sequences found in this sample. CDR3: CACDTIGGYTDKLIF. The CDR3 DNA is TGTGCCTGTGACACCATTGGGGGATACACTGATAAACTCATCTTT. The chain joins TRDV2 to TRDJ1; TRDD3 matches 10 bases. The J gene, absent from TCRdb, was called here by matching the DNA to germline. The germline gives CDR1 GEAIGNYY, CDR2 EKD. The CDR3 is 15 amino acids.

In its sample, this clone is medium-sized. The sample has other DNA sequences that encode this CDR3 too. The J gene is TRDJ1, the V gene TRDV2; 11 positions match TRDD3. J lost 4 bases, V lost 3 bases, and 12 bases had no gene match. CDR1 is GEAIGNYY, CDR2 EKD, per germline. CDR3 size: 17 residues. CDR3 sequence: CACDPGEEWGIRDKLIF. In DNA form, the CDR3 reads TGTGCCTGTGACCCCGGCGAAGAATGGGGGATACGCGATAAACTCATCTTT.

This clone was seen a handful of times. TCRdb has a much larger clone's protein, which differs at residue 7 from the translation of this DNA, likely because of a read error; what is shown is the protein translated from the DNA. This chain connects TRDV2 to TRDJ1, with 10 nucleotides matching TRDD3. The CDR3 contains 19 residues. The germline gives CDR1 GEAIGNYY, CDR2 EKD. The J segment lost 0 bases and the V segment lost 0 bases, leaving 12 bases of the junction unmatched. CDR3 sequence reads: CACDTLVHTGGWYTDKLIF. Written as DNA, the CDR3 is TGTGCCTGTGACACCTTGGTCCATACTGGGGGATGGTACACCGATAAACTCATCTTT.

This clone was counted between two and nine times. The TCRdb protein, from a much larger clone, departs from this DNA's translation at residues 7 and 12, likely by read error; the protein shown derives from the DNA. The chain has TRDV2 and TRDJ1; 11 bases match TRDD3. In germline, CDR1 is GEAIGNYY, CDR2 EKD. V gave up 0 bases and J gave up 0 bases; unmatched junction bases: 11. CDR3 length: 19 residues. CDR3 DNA: TGTGCCTGTGACACCGGGATGTGGGGGATACGCGAGTACACCGATAAACTCATCTTT. Translating it yields CACDTGMWGIREYTDKLIF.

This clone was detected only a few times. TCRdb's entry gives the protein of a much larger clone, which mismatches this DNA's translation at residue 16, likely from a read error; the protein reported here is translated from the DNA. The chain carries TRDV2 and TRDJ1, with D possibly being TRDD3 (6 bases). No J gene was available from TCRdb, and it was assigned here by a germline match of the DNA. There are 19 residues in the CDR3. Per the germline V gene, CDR1 is GEAIGNYY and CDR2 is EKD. This CDR3 reads CACDTVGMRGVDYTDELIF. CDR3 nucleotides: TGTGCCTGTGACACCGTGGGGATGAGGGGAGTGGACTACACCGATGAACTCATCTTT.

Concerning this clone itself: This probably arose from a read error, given a far larger clone one base away. The sample carries other DNA sequences with the same CDR3. The chain joins TRDV1 to TRDJ1; D may match TRDD2 or TRDD3 (5 bases each). The J gene comes from matching the DNA to germline here; TCRdb lacks it. The CDR3 sequence is 22 residues long. Germline V gene lookup returns CDR1 TSWWSYY and CDR2 QGS. CDR3 sequence (DNA): TGTGCCCTTGGGGCACCTTCGTATCCATTACCGCTCCAGAGGGAATATATGGGTAAACTCATCTTT. Protein product: CALGAPSYPLPLQREYMGKLIF.

This clone was observed many times. The V call is TRDV1, the J call TRDJ1; D might be TRDD3 (6 bases). With 2 bases removed from V and 4 bases from J, the gap between germline ends came to 26 bases. This CDR3 is built from 19 residues. Germline loops: CDR1 TSWWSYY, CDR2 QGS. CDR3: CALGEFPRGLGTMGDKLIF. Written as DNA, the CDR3 is TGTGCTCTTGGGGAATTTCCGCGAGGGCTGGGGACTATGGGCGATAAACTCATCTTT.

There are a few counts of this clone. A read error is likely here: a far larger clone is one base away. Other nucleotide sequences in the sample specify the same CDR3. The rearrangement uses TRDV2 and TRDJ1, with 13 bases aligning to TRDD3. Germline CDR1 and CDR2: GEAIGNYY and EKD. This CDR3 region has 19 residues. The CDR3 loop reads CACGPRDWGIRKYTDKLIF. Written as DNA, the CDR3 is TGTGCCTGTGGACCACGAGACTGGGGGATACGTAAGTACACAGATAAACTCATCTTT.

As concerns this clone: Since a far larger clone is one base different, this is likely a read error. Within the sample, other DNA sequences also encode this same CDR3. V is TRDV1 and J is TRDJ1; 12 bases are shared with TRDD3. TCRdb gives no J gene; it was assigned here by matching the DNA to germline. Germline V gene sequence: CDR1 TSWWSYY, CDR2 QGS. V gave up 4 bases and J gave up 3 bases; unmatched junction bases: 36. The length of the CDR3 is 26 residues. The CDR3 coding sequence is TGTGCTCTTGGGGTTGTATTAATTCCCACCCCCCTCGCTGATCGTCTACTGGGGGATACACCCGATAAACTCATCTTT. Protein sequence: CALGVVLIPTPLADRLLGDTPDKLIF.

This clone was detected a few times. A read error likely explains this, since a far larger clone differs by one base. This sample includes further DNA sequences coding for the same CDR3. The chain recombines TRDV2 with TRDJ1; 8 nucleotides agree with TRDD3. TCRdb offers no J gene call, so here the DNA was matched to germline to obtain one. The CDR3 has 20 residues. The germline V gene has CDR1 GEAIGNYY and CDR2 EKD. This chain's CDR3 is CACDTGVAGYGIGFTDKLIF. In nucleotides, the CDR3 is TGTGCCTGCGACACCGGAGTGGCGGGATACGGAATTGGCTTCACCGATAAACTCATCTTT.

The sample holds a few counts of this clone. The TCRdb protein, from a much larger clone, departs from this DNA's translation at residue 8, likely by read error; the protein shown derives from the DNA. The same CDR3 can be traced to other DNA sequences in this sample. The J gene is TRDJ1, the V gene TRDV2, with unresolved D. This CDR3 contains 15 residues. Trimming shortened V by 0 bases and J by 0 bases, and 10 bases separated the two germline ends. CDR1 and CDR2 from the germline V gene are GEAIGNYY and EKD. The CDR3 DNA reads TGTGCCTGTGACACCGGAGGTCCTGACACCGATAAACTCATCTTT. Translation: CACDTGGPDTDKLIF.

As concerns this clone: TCRdb pairs this DNA with a much larger clone's protein that differs at residue 11, likely a read error; the protein shown was translated from the DNA. This chain connects TRDV1 to TRDJ1, with 9 bases identical to TRDD3. The J gene was not available in TCRdb and was assigned here by matching the DNA to germline segments. CDR1 TSWWSYY and CDR2 QGS come from the germline V gene. The CDR3 covers 18 residues. V lost 4 bases and J lost 1; bases outside the gene matches: 13. This CDR3 reads CALGGYEMGDRGTDKLIF. The CDR3 coding sequence is TGTGCTCTTGGGGGATACGAAATGGGGGATAGAGGCACCGATAAACTCATCTTT.

This clone has just a few counts. TCRdb's entry gives the protein of a much larger clone, which mismatches this DNA's translation at residue 14, likely from a read error; the protein reported here is translated from the DNA. This chain joins TRDV2 and TRDJ3, with D tentatively TRDD3 (6 bases). In germline, CDR1 is GEAIGNYY, CDR2 EKD. CDR3 size: 20 residues. The V gene lost 0 bases and the J gene lost 9 bases, with 26 bases spanning the gap. This CDR3 reads CACDTVITGGTARGTRQMFF. The CDR3 nucleotides read TGTGCCTGTGACACCGTAATTACGGGGGGAACCGCCCGGGGCACCCGACAGATGTTTTTC.

With regard to this clone: A read error is likely here: a far larger clone is one base away. At the DNA level, this CDR3 is encoded by other sequences in the same sample as well. V and J are TRDV2 and TRDJ1, with 9 bases matching TRDD3. TCRdb offers no J gene call, so here the DNA was matched to germline to obtain one. The CDR3 loop spans 22 amino acids. Germline CDR1 and CDR2: GEAIGNYY and EKD. J gave up 0 bases and V 4 bases, and 26 bases lay outside the gene matches. CDR3 DNA: TGTGCCTGTGATCCGATCCCTACCAGTACTGGGGGAATAACACAGTACACCGATAAACTCATCTTT. Amino acids: CACDPIPTSTGGITQYTDKLIF.

This clone was found a few times. The protein recorded in TCRdb matches a much larger clone and deviates from this DNA's translation at residue 6, suggesting a read error; the protein here is obtained by translating the DNA. This sequence joins TRDV2 and TRDJ1; TRDD3 agrees at 8 bases. Here the J gene came from matching the DNA to germline, since TCRdb omits it. Per germline, CDR1 GEAIGNYY and CDR2 EKD. V lost 0 bases to trimming and J lost 0 bases; unmatched junction nucleotides: 5. This CDR3 has 16 amino acids. Here the CDR3 reads CACDTIGGLYTDKLIF. The CDR3, as DNA: TGTGCCTGTGACACCATTGGGGGATTATACACCGATAAACTCATCTTT.

This clone has more than one count but fewer than ten. TCRdb pairs this DNA with a much larger clone's protein that differs at residue 11, likely a read error; the protein shown was translated from the DNA. V is TRDV3 and J is TRDJ1; 10 positions match TRDD3. V trimming: 4 bases; J trimming: 10 bases; junction bases outside the gene matches: 24. The germline V gene has CDR1 TVYSNPD and CDR2 GDNSRS (reference sequence). The CDR3 is made up of 17 amino acids. The CDR3 DNA is TGTGCCTCCCCTTCACTCCGATACTGGGGGATGAAGGGGCGACTCATCTTT. The encoded protein is CASPSLRYWGMKGRLIF.

In its sample, this clone was seen many times. This may arise from a read error, as a much more abundant clone is one base away. CDR3 residues: CACDLLGLGVPSYTDKLIF. The CDR3 region has the DNA TGTGCCTGTGACCTCTTGGGCCTGGGGGTCCCATCGTACACCGATAAACTCATCTTT. The chain combines TRDV2 with TRDJ1; 7 nucleotides match TRDD3. The trim removed 3 bases at V and 0 bases at J, leaving 18 bases unmatched. Germline V lookup: CDR1 GEAIGNYY, CDR2 EKD. This CDR3 comprises 19 residues.